A single sample is the source of the 11 T cell receptor beta chains below, sequenced in a study of T cells in Graves' hyperthyroidism and ophthalmopathy. Regions amplified from RNA transcripts were the TCR beta CDR3 regions. First-round RT-PCR with HTBI primers amplified the TCR CDR3 region. MiXCR, run by TCRdb on the multiplex PCR reads, gives a single entry per CDR3 protein. This table holds under 650,000 distinct CDR3 sequences, 15% to 20% found once. Sequenced material: blood. Every receptor here comes from a young woman with Graves' hyperthyroidism.

This clonotype has at least ten counts. The chain carries TRBV12-3 or TRBV12-4 and TRBJ2-3; D may be TRBD2 (6 bases). The CDR3 extends over 15 amino acids. V was shortened by 5 bases and J by 4 bases, with 16 bases between the two germline ends. The CDR3: CASSAGLRGADTQYF. CDR3 coding DNA: TGTGCCAGCAGTGCGGGACTTAGAGGAGCAGATACGCAGTATTTT.

Ten or more counts support this clonotype. This chain links TRBV11-1 with TRBJ2-2; no clear D. The CDR3 loop spans 13 amino acids. Per the germline V gene, CDR1 is SGHAT and CDR2 is FQDESV (reference sequence). Trimming shortened V by 1 base and J by 4 bases, and 4 bases separated the two germline ends. The CDR3 spells CASSLVPTGELFF. CDR3 coding DNA: TGTGCCAGCAGCTTAGTTCCCACCGGGGAGCTGTTTTTT.

The chain recombines TRBV7-6 with TRBJ2-1; TRBD2 matches 10 bases. The CDR3 runs to 19 residues. Per germline, CDR1 SGHVS and CDR2 FNYEAQ. Trimming cost V 0 bases and J 7 bases; bases outside gene matches: 15. CDR3 sequence reads: CASSLASTRASGSGNEQFF. CDR3 bases: TGTGCCAGCAGCTTAGCTTCAACGAGGGCTAGCGGGAGTGGGAATGAGCAGTTCTTC.

This clonotype was counted between two and nine times. The chain carries TRBV2 and TRBJ2-3; D is ambiguous. CDR3 length: 14 amino acids. The V gene's germline CDR1 is SNHLY and CDR2 FYNNEI. Deletions cut 2 bases from V and 0 bases from J, with 6 bases between. CDR3 sequence reads: CASSEFTSTDTQYF. As DNA, the CDR3 is TGTGCCAGCAGTGAATTTACGAGCACAGATACGCAGTATTTT.

This clonotype showed up many times. This chain connects TRBV28 to TRBJ1-5, with D perhaps TRBD1 (5 bases). The V end was cut by 6 bases, the J end by 3 bases, with 6 bases between. Looked up from germline, CDR1 is MDHEN and CDR2 is SYDVKM. The CDR3 length is 12 residues. The CDR3 DNA is TGTGCCAGCAGAGGGACCAATCAGCCCCAGCATTTT. Its translation is CASRGTNQPQHF.

This clonotype has ten or more counts. The rearrangement links TRBV30 to TRBJ1-2; unclear D gene. The CDR3 runs 13 residues. V was shortened by 3 bases and J by 5 bases, with 13 bases between the two germline ends. Germline CDR1 and CDR2: GTSNPN and SVGIG (reference sequence). Written as DNA, the CDR3 is TGTGCCTGGAGGGGCAGTACGATTTATGGCTACACCTTC. It translates to CAWRGSTIYGYTF.

As for this clonotype: A much bigger clone sits one base away, suggesting this may be a read error. The chain employs TRBV28 and TRBJ2-1; 7 bases are a match to TRBD1. Germline-derived CDR1 and CDR2 are MDHEN and SYDVKM. There are 18 residues in the CDR3. The J segment lost 5 bases and the V segment lost 4 bases, leaving 17 bases of the junction unmatched. The CDR3 coding sequence is TGTGCCAGCAGTTCGCTGTTTGAAGACAGGGATTCGGACAATGAGCAGTTCTTC. This encodes CASSSLFEDRDSDNEQFF.

The V and J genes are TRBV6-1 and TRBJ2-3; no definite D call. Deletions cut 5 bases from V and 3 bases from J, with 12 bases between. The CDR3 spans 14 residues. The germline CDR1 and CDR2 sequences are MNHNS and SASEGT. In nucleotides, the CDR3 is TGTGCCAGCAGTCGAAGGTTGGGGACAGATACGCAGTATTTT. It encodes CASSRRLGTDTQYF.

In its sample, this clonotype was seen once. A read error may be the cause here, since a much bigger clone is one base away. CDR3 sequence (DNA): TGTGCCAGCAGTTTGGTGGGTAGGACGTCAGAAGACATTCAGTACTTC. Its translation: CASSLVGRTSEDIQYF. The chain links TRBV27 to TRBJ2-4; D is unclear. The length of the CDR3 is 16 residues. CDR1 is MNHEY, CDR2 SMNVEV, per germline (reference sequence). Trimming shortened V by 3 bases and J by 8 bases, and 20 bases separated the two germline ends.

This clonotype occurred many times. This chain joins TRBV6-1 and TRBJ2-1; TRBD1 matches at 8 bases. The CDR3 has 18 residues. Germline V gene lookup returns CDR1 MNHNS and CDR2 SASEGT. V shed 3 bases, J shed 5 bases, and the junction held 15 bases outside the gene matches. The CDR3 bases are TGTGCCAGCAGTGACCGCTCAGACAGGGGACGGAGTCACAATGAGCAGTTCTTC. It is translated as CASSDRSDRGRSHNEQFF.

This clonotype was recorded at least ten times. This chain links TRBV11-2 with TRBJ1-2; 9 nucleotides agree with TRBD1. The germline V gene encodes CDR1 SGHAT and CDR2 FQNNGV. This CDR3 contains 16 residues. V was pared by 5 bases and J by 7 bases, with 14 bases of the junction left unmatched. CDR3 region: CASSQGTGSPAIGYTF. In DNA, the CDR3 is TGTGCCAGCAGCCAAGGGACAGGGTCCCCTGCTATTGGCTACACCTTC.